This T cell receptor (beta chain) stems from a study of blood T cell repertoires in COVID-19. This CDR3 has 16 residues. V shed 2 bases and J 0 bases; nucleotides not matched to a gene: 2. CDR1 and CDR2 from the germline V gene are SGHDT and YYEEEE. Profiled with immunoSEQ multiplex PCR; TCRdb holds only in-frame clones, not every one. The table includes around 75,000 clones, 80% detected once. The TCR was taken from a man over 45 with COVID-19, enrolled during active disease. V is TRBV5-6 and J is TRBJ1-1; TRBD1 agrees at 12 bases. Sequencing used peripheral blood. The CDR3 DNA reads TGTGCCAGCAGCTTTGGGACAGGGGGCCTGAACACTGAAGCTTTCTTT. It yields the protein CASSFGTGGLNTEAFF.